This T cell receptor beta chain was observed in a study of neurological immune-mediated disorders. Overall study results and limits: Because no CDR3 amino acid sequences were shared across subjects by expanded clones, private repertoires were suggested in all groups.

By share, this clonotype ranks as medium-sized. As yet, its antigen is unknown. This CDR3 has 12 residues. V lost 6 bases and J 6 bases, leaving 11 bases between the germline ends. Germline assignment: CDR1 SEHNR and CDR2 FQNEAQ (reference sequence). Synthesis of cDNA used 5'RACE (with 10-nucleotide random UMIs). TCRdb re-called the 5' RACE reads with MiXCR, one entry per CDR3 protein. This sample has some 29,000 distinct CDR3 sequences; around 10% occur once, and the top ten carry 6% to 8%. A blood bank in Maryland, USA, provided the volunteers who served as healthy controls. The chain uses TRBV7-9 and TRBJ1-2, with D unresolved. The receptor's source is a man in his sixties in good health. Sequencing was done on a sample of PBMCs. For the CDR3, the DNA is TGTGCCAGCAGTCCTTGGGTCCATGGCTACACCTTC. It translates to CASSPWVHGYTF.